One sample yielded the 3 T cell receptor beta chains listed below, sequenced in a study of blood T cell repertoires in COVID-19. Clones were sequenced by immunoSEQ multiplex PCR, and TCRdb holds only the in-frame ones, with some missing. The sample holds about 120,000 clones, 60% to 85% seen once. What was sequenced was peripheral blood. The source is a human donor with acute or convalescent COVID-19. The donor label of this sample is uncertain.

This clone has just one count. The gene calls are TRBV7-9 and TRBJ1-5; maybe TRBD1 (6 bases). The CDR3 totals 14 residues. CDR1 and CDR2 from the germline V gene are SEHNR and FQNEAQ (reference sequence). V was cut by 5 bases and J by 7 bases, with 15 bases left in between. As DNA, the CDR3 is TGTGCCAGCAGCCAAGGGGGTGGTTTCCAGCCCCAGCATTTT. Translation gives CASSQGGGFQPQHF.

The chain is built from TRBV9 and TRBJ2-2; 7 bases match TRBD1. With 3 bases clipped from V and 1 base from J, the junction kept 6 bases outside the gene matches. The CDR3 totals 16 residues. Germline V gene data show CDR1 as SGDLS and CDR2 as YYNGEE. The CDR3 DNA sequence: TGTGCCAGCAGCGCACAGGGGAGAGTGAACACCGGGGAGCTGTTTTTT. It codes for CASSAQGRVNTGELFF.

This chain joins TRBV7-2 and TRBJ1-4; possibly TRBD1 for D (5 bases). The length of the CDR3 is 19 residues. V gave up 2 bases and J gave up 7 bases, with 26 bases separating them. CDR1 is SGHTA, CDR2 FQGNSA, per germline. Written as DNA, the CDR3 is TGTGCCAGCAGCTTAAAGGGTTTTTCACAGGCCAGACAGAGTGAAAAACTGTTTTTT. Translation gives CASSLKGFSQARQSEKLFF.